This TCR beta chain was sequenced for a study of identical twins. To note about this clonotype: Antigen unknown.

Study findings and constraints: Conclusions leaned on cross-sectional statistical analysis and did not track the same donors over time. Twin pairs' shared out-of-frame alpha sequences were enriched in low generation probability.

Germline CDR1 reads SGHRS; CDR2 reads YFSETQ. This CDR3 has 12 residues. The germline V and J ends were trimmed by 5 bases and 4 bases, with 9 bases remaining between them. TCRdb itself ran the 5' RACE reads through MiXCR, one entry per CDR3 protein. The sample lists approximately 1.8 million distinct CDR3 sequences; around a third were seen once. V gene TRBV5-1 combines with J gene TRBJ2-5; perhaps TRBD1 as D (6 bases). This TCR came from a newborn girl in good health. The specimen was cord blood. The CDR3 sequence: CASSQGIETQYF. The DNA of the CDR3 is TGCGCCAGCAGTCAGGGGATAGAGACCCAGTACTTC.